This T cell receptor beta chain was obtained from a study of cytomegalovirus exposure and HLA in healthy donors. Study at large: Out of roughly 200 million T cells, an earlier analysis found about 100 million unique TCR beta sequences in total.

As concerns this clone: Its antigen is currently unknown.

This CDR3 has 13 amino acids. Germline lookup yields CDR1 GTSNPN and CDR2 SVGIG (reference sequence). Trimming cost V 5 bases and J 6 bases; bases outside gene matches: 4. The study sampled nominally healthy donors, though unrecorded immune exposures were likely. Primers included in the PCR were 60 Vbeta and 13 Jbeta primers. Profiling relied on immunoSEQ multiplex PCR, and the TCRdb table lists in-frame clones only, not all of them. The table records tens of thousands of clones, around 85% of them present only once. The study, taken as a whole, reports: Most TCR sequences showed up rarely, but some public TCRs showed up in many donors.

This chain uses TRBV30 with TRBJ1-6; 7 bases fit TRBD1. This receptor was taken from a woman younger than 45 in good health and CMV-seronegative. Source material: PBMCs. This CDR3 is CAWLRDSNSPLHF. The CDR3 coding sequence is TGTGCCTGGCTCCGGGACAGTAATTCACCCCTCCACTTT.